These 17 T cell receptor beta chains were all obtained from the same sample, sequenced in a study of blood T cell repertoires in COVID-19. This table comes from immunoSEQ multiplex PCR, and its TCRdb copy is limited to in-frame clones, with some not included. The sample has 90,000 to 120,000 clones; more than 80% are singletons. Input material: peripheral blood. Every receptor here comes from a man between 40 and 49 years old with active or convalescent COVID-19.

This chain connects TRBV3-1 (or the pseudogene TRBV3-2) to TRBJ2-2; D is ambiguous. This CDR3 has 13 amino acids. Germline V gene lookup returns CDR1 LGHDT and CDR2 YNNKEL (reference sequence). Trimming removed 1 base from V and 7 bases from J, with 7 bases in between. Here the CDR3 DNA reads TGTGCCAGCAGCCAAGTAGGCGGCGGGGAGCTGTTTTTT. Translating gives CASSQVGGGELFF.

The chain links TRBV6-1 to TRBJ2-7; D remains unclear. Per germline, CDR1 MNHNS and CDR2 SASEGT. V was pared by 1 base and J by 0 bases, with 10 bases between. The CDR3 is made up of 15 amino acids. CDR3 protein: CASSEELYVSYEQYF. In DNA, the CDR3 is TGTGCCAGCAGTGAAGAACTCTACGTCTCCTACGAGCAGTACTTC.

This clone showed up just once. The chain recombines TRBV5-5 with TRBJ2-1; D perhaps matches TRBD2 (5 bases). Germline V lookup: CDR1 SGHKS, CDR2 YYEKEE (reference sequence). Between the trimmed V and J ends, which lost 4 bases and 4 bases, there was a span of 9 bases. This CDR3 region has 13 residues. CDR3 in DNA: TGTGCCAGCAGCCTGGGAGCGTACAATGAGCAGTTCTTC. This gives the protein CASSLGAYNEQFF.

This clone was observed at least ten times. This chain links TRBV18 with TRBJ2-3; weak D call: TRBD1 (6 bases). CDR1 is KGHSH and CDR2 is LQKENI in the germline V gene. With 1 base removed from V and 4 bases from J, the gap between germline ends came to 15 bases. The CDR3 extends over 16 amino acids. In DNA, the CDR3 is TGTGCCAGCTCACCACTTCGAAGTTCAGGGGCAGATACGCAGTATTTT. Its translation: CASSPLRSSGADTQYF.

The V call is TRBV24-1, the J call TRBJ2-5; 8 nucleotides align to TRBD1. Germline values: CDR1 KGHDR, CDR2 SFDVKD. CDR3 length equals 16 residues. Germline trimming cut 4 bases from V and 0 bases from J; bases unmatched to any gene: 6. DNA for the CDR3: TGTGCCACCAGTGAAGGGACAGGAACCCACCAAGAGACCCAGTACTTC. Translated, it gives CATSEGTGTHQETQYF.

Turning to this clone: Other DNA variants within this sample encode the same CDR3. The chain links TRBV6-5 to TRBJ2-7; 7 bases are shared with TRBD1. Trimming removed 0 bases from V and 2 bases from J; junction bases left unmatched: 4. The length of the CDR3 is 15 residues. The V gene's germline CDR1 is MNHEY and CDR2 SVGAGI. The CDR3 here is CASSYSYRGAYEQYF. In nucleotides, the CDR3 is TGTGCCAGCAGTTACTCGTACAGGGGCGCCTACGAGCAGTACTTC.

The rearrangement links TRBV28 to TRBJ1-3; 11 bases map to TRBD1. The V gene end was trimmed by 5 bases and the J gene end by 4 bases; junction bases not matched to a gene: 10. The CDR3 loop spans 17 amino acids. Germline V gene lookup returns CDR1 MDHEN and CDR2 SYDVKM. CDR3 nucleotide sequence: TGTGCCAGCAGTCCCACCGGGACAGGGGGATCCGGAAACACCATATATTTT. Protein sequence: CASSPTGTGGSGNTIYF.

The gene calls are TRBV9 and TRBJ2-2; TRBD1 matches 8 bases. With V trimmed by 0 bases and J by 4 bases, 14 bases remained unmatched. Looked up from germline, CDR1 is SGDLS and CDR2 is YYNGEE. CDR3 length: 19 amino acids. The CDR3 DNA reads TGTGCCAGCAGCGTAGGTCGGGGGACAGGTAGTCGGGGCACCGGGGAGCTGTTTTTT. Translated, it gives CASSVGRGTGSRGTGELFF.

This chain links TRBV7-9 with TRBJ2-3; D remains ambiguous. CDR1 is SEHNR and CDR2 is FQNEAQ in the germline V gene (reference sequence). The CDR3 extends over 11 amino acids. The V end was cut by 10 bases, the J end by 6 bases, with 11 bases between. CDR3 DNA sequence: TGTGCCATTCCAGCCGGGGATACGCAGTATTTT. This encodes CAIPAGDTQYF. Full variable domain (remainder filled in from reference TRBV7-9 and TRBJ2-3): DTGVSQNPRHKITKRGQNVTFRCDPISEHNRLYWYRQTLGQGPEFLTYFQNEAQLEKSRLLSDRFSAERPKGSFSTLEIQRTEQGDSAMYLCAIPAGDTQYFGPGTRLTVL.

J is TRBJ1-3 and V is TRBV15, with D perhaps matching TRBD1 (6 bases). With 4 bases removed from V and 1 base from J, the gap between germline ends came to 11 bases. This CDR3 region has 15 residues. Germline-derived CDR1 and CDR2 are LNHNV and YYDKDF (reference sequence). CDR3 DNA: TGTGCCACCAGCACATACAGGGCGTCTGGAAACACCATATATTTT. Its translation: CATSTYRASGNTIYF. Looking up the rest from reference TRBV15 and TRBJ1-3 gives the full variable domain: DAMVIQNPRYQVTQFGKPVTLSCSQTLNHNVMYWYQQKSSQAPKLLFHYYDKDFNNEADTPDNFQSRRPNTSFCFLDIRSPGLGDTAMYLCATSTYRASGNTIYFGEGSWLTVV.

The sample holds one count of this clone. DNA for the CDR3: TGCGCCAGCAGCCCACACCCCGGGGGGGGCTATGGCTACACCTTC. This codes for CASSPHPGGGYGYTF. This chain uses TRBV4-3 with TRBJ1-2, with D possibly matching TRBD1 (5 bases). Germline CDR1 is LGHNA and CDR2 is YSLEER. Trimming shortened V by 4 bases and J by 4 bases, and 16 bases separated the two germline ends. This CDR3 comprises 15 residues.

The CDR3 region has the DNA TGCGCCAGCAGCTTAAGGGGGGACAGGGCATACGAGCAGTACTTC. Translating it yields CASSLRGDRAYEQYF. V usage is TRBV5-1 and J usage is TRBJ2-7, with 9 bases identical to TRBD1. V lost 2 bases and J lost 4; bases outside the gene matches: 7. From germline, CDR1 is SGHRS and CDR2 YFSETQ. The CDR3 consists of 15 residues.

The J gene is TRBJ1-2, the V gene TRBV7-2, with 10 bases that match TRBD1. CDR3 length: 16 residues. The V gene's germline CDR1 is SGHTA and CDR2 FQGNSA. V gave up 3 bases and J gave up 6 bases; unmatched junction bases: 10. The DNA for the CDR3 is TGTGCCAGCAGCTTGCGACAGGGGGCATTAACTAATGGCTACACCTTC. It specifies CASSLRQGALTNGYTF.

The gene calls are TRBV24-1 and TRBJ2-7; D possibly corresponds to TRBD1 (6 bases). CDR1 and CDR2 (germline): KGHDR, SFDVKD. The CDR3 spans 14 residues. Trimming left V 7 bases short and J 3 bases short, with 15 bases between. CDR3 loop: CATSPGQGNYEQYF. The CDR3 region has the DNA TGTGCCACCAGCCCGGGGCAGGGGAACTACGAGCAGTACTTC.

The genes are TRBV14 and TRBJ2-6; TRBD1 is a possible D gene (5 bases). The germline gives CDR1 SGHDN, CDR2 FVKESK. The CDR3 consists of 18 residues. V lost 2 bases and J lost 2, with 16 bases in between. CDR3 sequence reads: CASSQRGRVAAGANVLTF. CDR3 in DNA: TGTGCCAGCAGCCAACGCGGCAGGGTTGCAGCTGGGGCCAACGTCCTGACTTTC.

This chain uses TRBV30 with TRBJ2-1; 14 bases agree with TRBD2. Germline V gene lookup returns CDR1 GTSNPN and CDR2 SVGIG (reference sequence). CDR3 length: 14 residues. The V gene end was trimmed by 5 bases and the J gene end by 8 bases; junction bases not matched to a gene: 5. This CDR3 is CAWGTSGRGHEQFF. The CDR3 coding sequence is TGTGCCTGGGGGACTAGCGGGAGAGGTCATGAGCAGTTCTTC.

The rearrangement uses TRBV7-9 and TRBJ2-7, with D unclear. Germline V gives CDR1 SEHNR, CDR2 FQNEAQ (reference sequence). There are 13 residues in the CDR3. The V end lost 2 bases, the J end lost 0 bases, and 5 bases lay between the germline ends. The CDR3 here is CASSLSYSYEQYF. The CDR3 DNA sequence: TGTGCCAGCAGCTTAAGCTACTCCTACGAGCAGTACTTC.